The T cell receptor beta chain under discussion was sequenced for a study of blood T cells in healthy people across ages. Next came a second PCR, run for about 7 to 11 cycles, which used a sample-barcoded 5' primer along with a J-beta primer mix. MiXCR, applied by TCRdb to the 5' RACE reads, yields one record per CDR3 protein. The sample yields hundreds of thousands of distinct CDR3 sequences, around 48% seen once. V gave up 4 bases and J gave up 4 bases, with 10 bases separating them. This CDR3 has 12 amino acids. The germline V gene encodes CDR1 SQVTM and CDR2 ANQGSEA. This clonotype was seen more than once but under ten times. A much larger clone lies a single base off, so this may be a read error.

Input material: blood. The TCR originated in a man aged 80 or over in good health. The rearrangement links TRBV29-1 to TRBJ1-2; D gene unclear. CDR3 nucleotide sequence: TGCAGCGTTGGCGGTCGCAGCTATGGCTACACCTTC. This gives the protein CSVGGRSYGYTF.